These T cell receptor beta chains were read from a single sample in a study of blood T cell repertoires in COVID-19. The repertoire was sequenced with immunoSEQ multiplex PCR; TCRdb's copy has only in-frame clones and lacks some. The sample contains a few hundred thousand clones, approximately 86% of which appear only once. Specimen: peripheral blood. These TCRs come from a woman in her fifties or sixties who had recovered from COVID-19. CDR3s include the opening cysteine and the closing phenylalanine or tryptophan. The D gene is left open where the match is weak. Clone size appears in some rows only: once, few, many, or a class for an expanded clone.

d_gene: -; v_gene: TRBV7-3; abundance: -; j_gene: TRBJ2-5; CDR3nt: TGTGCCAGCAGCTCAACAGGACAGAGGGAGACCCAGTACTTC; CDR3aa: CASSSTGQRETQYF
d_gene: -; v_gene: TRBV7-2; abundance: -; j_gene: TRBJ2-5; CDR3nt: TGTGCCAGCAGCCTTGGGCCCGAGGGGACCCAGTACTTC; CDR3aa: CASSLGPEGTQYF
d_gene: TRBD1; v_gene: TRBV7-2; abundance: once; j_gene: TRBJ2-4; CDR3nt: TGTGCCAGCAGTTATAACACAGGGGACATTCAGTACTTC; CDR3aa: CASSYNTGDIQYF
d_gene: -; v_gene: TRBV4-2; abundance: -; j_gene: TRBJ2-7; CDR3nt: TGTGCCAGCAGCCAAGAAATAGTAAGGCCAGGGAATTCCTACGAGCAGTACTTC; CDR3aa: CASSQEIVRPGNSYEQYF
d_gene: TRBD2; v_gene: TRBV28; abundance: -; j_gene: TRBJ2-7; CDR3nt: TGTGCCAGCAGGTTAGCGGGAGGGCCCAACGAGCAGTACTTC; CDR3aa: CASRLAGGPNEQYF
d_gene: -; v_gene: TRBV5-1; abundance: -; j_gene: TRBJ2-3; CDR3nt: TGCGCCAGCAGCTTGTTAGGGGAACACACAGATACGCAGTATTTT; CDR3aa: CASSLLGEHTDTQYF
d_gene: TRBD1; v_gene: TRBV5-5; abundance: -; j_gene: TRBJ2-7; CDR3nt: TGTGCCAGCAGCACAGGGGTCCACGAGCAGTACTTC; CDR3aa: CASSTGVHEQYF
d_gene: -; v_gene: TRBV9; abundance: -; j_gene: TRBJ2-3; CDR3nt: TGTGCCAGCAGCCCAGGAGTTAGCGGTGCCGATACGCAGTATTTT; CDR3aa: CASSPGVSGADTQYF
d_gene: TRBD1; v_gene: TRBV19; abundance: -; j_gene: TRBJ1-5; CDR3nt: TGTGCCAGTAGTCGCCCGGGACAGGTAGGACAGCCCCAGCATTTT; CDR3aa: CASSRPGQVGQPQHF
d_gene: -; v_gene: TRBV7-3; abundance: -; j_gene: TRBJ1-1; CDR3nt: TGTGCCAGCAGCTTTAGCCCCGGGACACGTAACACTGAAGCTTTCTTT; CDR3aa: CASSFSPGTRNTEAFF
d_gene: TRBD1; v_gene: TRBV10-2; abundance: few; j_gene: TRBJ1-2; CDR3nt: TGCGCCAGCAATTTACAGGGGGACTATGGCTACACCTTC; CDR3aa: CASNLQGDYGYTF
d_gene: -; v_gene: TRBV4-3; abundance: -; j_gene: TRBJ1-4; CDR3nt: TGCGCCAGCAGCCAAGTTATGGACAAGTATGAAAAACTGTTTTTT; CDR3aa: CASSQVMDKYEKLFF
d_gene: -; v_gene: TRBV12-3/TRBV12-4; abundance: once; j_gene: TRBJ2-2; CDR3nt: TGTGCCAGCAGCACTATATCCGGGGAGCTGTTTTTT; CDR3aa: CASSTISGELFF
d_gene: -; v_gene: TRBV11-2; abundance: -; j_gene: TRBJ1-1; CDR3nt: TGTGCCAGCAGCCCGGATTTCCGCGGAACTGAAGCTTTCTTT; CDR3aa: CASSPDFRGTEAFF
d_gene: -; v_gene: TRBV20-1; abundance: -; j_gene: TRBJ1-2; CDR3nt: TGCAGTGCTCCGGACATATATGGCTACACCTTC; CDR3aa: CSAPDIYGYTF
d_gene: -; v_gene: TRBV29-1; abundance: once; j_gene: TRBJ1-2; CDR3nt: TGCAGCGTCGTTACACGAAACTATGGCTACACCTTC; CDR3aa: CSVVTRNYGYTF
d_gene: -; v_gene: TRBV27; abundance: -; j_gene: TRBJ1-1; CDR3nt: TGTGCCAGCAGTTTGGAAGGGGTTCCAAACACTGAAGCTTTCTTT; CDR3aa: CASSLEGVPNTEAFF
d_gene: TRBD1; v_gene: TRBV12-5; abundance: -; j_gene: TRBJ2-2; CDR3nt: TGTGCTAGTGGTTTGGTACTTGGGGACAGTTACACCGGGGAGCTGTTTTTT; CDR3aa: CASGLVLGDSYTGELFF
d_gene: -; v_gene: TRBV9; abundance: -; j_gene: TRBJ2-2; CDR3nt: TGTGCCAGCAGCTCCGGCGGACTAATGGACGGGGAGCTGTTTTTT; CDR3aa: CASSSGGLMDGELFF
d_gene: TRBD2; v_gene: TRBV14; abundance: -; j_gene: TRBJ2-7; CDR3nt: TGTGCCAGCAGCCAAGGCGGGGGATCCAGCTACGAGCAGTACTTC; CDR3aa: CASSQGGGSSYEQYF
d_gene: -; v_gene: TRBV6-5; abundance: -; j_gene: TRBJ1-1; CDR3nt: TGTGCCAGCAGCTACCTTAGTACCACGTTAAAGGAAGCTTTCTTT; CDR3aa: CASSYLSTTLKEAFF
d_gene: -; v_gene: TRBV21-1; abundance: few; j_gene: TRBJ2-7; CDR3nt: TGTGCCAGCAGCAAGTTTTCAGTTTCCTACGAGCAGTACTTC; CDR3aa: CASSKFSVSYEQYF
d_gene: TRBD1; v_gene: TRBV5-1; abundance: -; j_gene: TRBJ1-3; CDR3nt: TGCGCCAGCAGCTTGGGGACAGGGACTGGAAACACCATATATTTT; CDR3aa: CASSLGTGTGNTIYF
d_gene: -; v_gene: TRBV11-2; abundance: -; j_gene: TRBJ2-7; CDR3nt: TGTGCCAGCAGCTTCGGGACTGGATCCTACGAGCAGTACTTC; CDR3aa: CASSFGTGSYEQYF
d_gene: TRBD2; v_gene: TRBV11-2; abundance: -; j_gene: TRBJ2-7; CDR3nt: TGTGCCAGCAGGGAGACTAGCGGGAGGCCGTACTTC; CDR3aa: CASRETSGRPYF
d_gene: TRBD2; v_gene: TRBV15; abundance: -; j_gene: TRBJ2-7; CDR3nt: TGTGCCACCAGCAGAGGCGGGACTAGCGGACACTCCTACGAGCAGTACTTC; CDR3aa: CATSRGGTSGHSYEQYF
d_gene: TRBD2; v_gene: TRBV5-1; abundance: -; j_gene: TRBJ2-3; CDR3nt: TGCGCCAGCAGCTTGGCCGCTAGCGGATACACAGATACGCAGTATTTT; CDR3aa: CASSLAASGYTDTQYF
d_gene: -; v_gene: TRBV9; abundance: -; j_gene: TRBJ1-5; CDR3nt: TGTGCCAGCAGCGTAGGCGGAGAAGGCCAGCCCCAGCATTTT; CDR3aa: CASSVGGEGQPQHF
d_gene: -; v_gene: TRBV7-2; abundance: -; j_gene: TRBJ1-4; CDR3nt: TGTGCCAGCCAACGGAACCGCGGTGAAAAACTGTTTTTT; CDR3aa: CASQRNRGEKLFF
d_gene: -; v_gene: TRBV30; abundance: -; j_gene: TRBJ2-7; CDR3nt: TGTGCCTGGAGGAGCCCCTTACCCCCGTACGAGCAGTACTTC; CDR3aa: CAWRSPLPPYEQYF
d_gene: -; v_gene: TRBV5-6; abundance: -; j_gene: TRBJ1-2; CDR3nt: TGTGCCAGCAGCCAGGACAGCAACTATGGCTACACCTTC; CDR3aa: CASSQDSNYGYTF
d_gene: TRBD1; v_gene: TRBV6-1; abundance: -; j_gene: TRBJ2-1; CDR3nt: TGTGCCAGCAGTCCTGGACAGGGAAGGGGTCAGCAGTTCTTC; CDR3aa: CASSPGQGRGQQFF
d_gene: -; v_gene: TRBV4-3; abundance: -; j_gene: TRBJ2-2; CDR3nt: TGCGCCAGCAGCCGAGGGCAGGCGGTCGCCGGGGAGCTGTTTTTT; CDR3aa: CASSRGQAVAGELFF
d_gene: -; v_gene: TRBV7-9; abundance: -; j_gene: TRBJ1-2; CDR3nt: TGTGCCAGCAGCACGGGGGGAGGCTACACCTTC; CDR3aa: CASSTGGGYTF
d_gene: -; v_gene: TRBV5-1; abundance: few; j_gene: TRBJ2-5; CDR3nt: TGCGCCAGCAGCTTGGCCGTGGGGGGACAAGAGACCCAGTACTTC; CDR3aa: CASSLAVGGQETQYF
d_gene: TRBD1; v_gene: TRBV7-9; abundance: once; j_gene: TRBJ1-2; CDR3nt: TGTGCCAGCAGCCCCAAGGGGCAGGGGGCGTATGGCTACACCTTC; CDR3aa: CASSPKGQGAYGYTF
d_gene: -; v_gene: TRBV25-1; abundance: -; j_gene: TRBJ1-2; CDR3nt: TGTGCCAGCAGTAGTAATTCGGGGGTAGGCTACACCTTC; CDR3aa: CASSSNSGVGYTF
d_gene: -; v_gene: TRBV11-2; abundance: -; j_gene: TRBJ1-1; CDR3nt: TGTGCCAGCAGCTCCGCGAGGGTCCACACTGAAGCTTTCTTT; CDR3aa: CASSSARVHTEAFF
d_gene: -; v_gene: TRBV6-4; abundance: -; j_gene: TRBJ2-1; CDR3nt: TGTGCCAGGCTAGCGACTGACCCCCGGAACAATGAGCAGTTCTTC; CDR3aa: CARLATDPRNNEQFF
d_gene: -; v_gene: TRBV6-1; abundance: -; j_gene: TRBJ2-7; CDR3nt: TGTGCCAGCAGTGAAAGGAGGGGACAGCACTCCTACGAGCAGTACTTC; CDR3aa: CASSERRGQHSYEQYF